The sequence of this T cell receptor (beta chain) was determined in a study of T-cell reconstitution after alpha-beta-depleted transplantation in children. Library preparation (for TCRbeta) was performed with unique molecular identifiers. One entry per CDR3 protein, called by TCRdb with MiXCR from the PCR reads. The sample shows about 500,000 distinct CDR3 sequences, 32% of them seen only once. Germline CDR1 reads MDHEN; CDR2 reads SYDVKM. This CDR3 region has 16 residues. The ends were cut back, 8 bases at V and 2 bases at J, with 19 bases in the middle. The sequencing used PBMCs from the stem cell graft donor, collected from the stem cell graft. The chain is built from TRBV28 and TRBJ2-1, with D tentatively TRBD2 (6 bases). The sequence derives from a human donor who donated a stem cell graft to a child with aplastic anemia. This chain's CDR3 is CASYPEGLKAYNEQFF. The CDR3, as DNA: TGTGCCAGCTACCCGGAGGGCCTTAAGGCCTACAATGAGCAGTTCTTC.